This T cell receptor beta chain was captured in a study of graft-versus-host responses after intestinal transplantation. General study points: An association linked early post-transplant HvG declines with peak circulating GvH clone levels. Recipient marrow showed GvH clones, some seen first in ileum or blood. Allografts carried high graft-versus-host to host-versus-graft clonal ratios in patients having graft-donor T cell macrochimerism.

V was clipped by 0 bases and J by 2 bases, with 12 bases between them. The CDR3 loop spans 17 amino acids. Germline lookup yields CDR1 SGDLS and CDR2 YYNGEE. A note on this clone: Its cognate antigen is unknown.

The repertoire was sequenced with immunoSEQ multiplex PCR; TCRdb's copy has only in-frame clones and lacks some. The sample records roughly 69,000 clones, 80% to 95% being singletons. The clonotype comes from a human patient who received an intestinal transplant, so some T cells may come from the graft donor. The chain couples TRBV9 to TRBJ2-6; possibly TRBD1 for D (5 bases). The sample here was bone marrow, taken roughly 110 weeks after intestinal transplantation. The CDR3 DNA is TGTGCCAGCAGCGTAGAGCAGGGTGCTGCTGGGGCCAACGTCCTGACTTTC. Encoded protein: CASSVEQGAAGANVLTF. Full variable domain (outside the CDR3, taken from reference TRBV9 and TRBJ2-6): DSGVTQTPKHLITATGQRVTLRCSPRSGDLSVYWYQQSLDQGLQFLIQYYNGEERAKGNILERFSAQQFPDLHSELNLSSLELGDSALYFCASSVEQGAAGANVLTFGAGSRLTVL.